This entry is about one T cell receptor (beta chain). The clone's antigen remains unknown. No much larger clonotype is one base removed from it; base qualities were not supplied. The sample's time point label, decoded: blood sample drawn before combined kidney and bone marrow transplant. Thawed PBMCs were FACS-sorted into unstimulated Tregs (CD4+CD25+CD127-), CD4+ non-Tregs (CD4+CD25-), CD4 cells and CD8 cells. A few combined kidney and bone marrow transplant recipients from the ITN036ST trial were included as patients, and samples were available only from these trial subjects. Healthy control blood was processed by Ficoll density gradient to PBMCs and cryopreserved; patient PBMCs were collected before and after transplant. The sample originates from a study of Tregs in tolerant kidney transplant recipients (dated by TCRdb to between 2019 and 2020). Study-wide context: The transplants used related donors along with nonmyeloablative bone marrow transplantation, and in the human trials mixed chimerism was transient. TCRbeta sequencing was used in the study to identify donor-specific regulatory T cells before combined kidney and bone marrow transplantation, and the identified cells were then tracked after transplant. Study-level results and caveats: The study was constrained by small patient numbers, and validation of the findings is required in larger populations and under other immunosuppression protocols. Biological reproducibility was not examined directly, but technical replication error appeared to be minimal. Donor-specific Treg expansion exceeded global Treg expansion in tolerant patients, suggesting antigen-driven rather than nonspecific expansion. For some patients, the PCR primers changed as time went on, which meant samples from those patients could not be compared with one another at the nucleotide level. Expanding Tregs with activated donor B cells appeared to identify the most biologically relevant and donor-specific TCRbeta repertoire.

Genomic DNA was extracted from sorted cells with the QIAGEN DNeasy Blood and Tissue Kit for TCRbeta CDR3 sequencing. Through immunoSEQ, high-throughput TCRbeta CDR3 sequencing was done commercially, including PCR amplification with internal controls and bias correction. The authors processed their data as follows. Unique productive TCRbeta sequences were defined by CDR3 nucleotide sequence where primers matched, and otherwise by CDR3 amino acid sequence together with Vbeta and Jbeta genes. Sorting error was corrected by removing sequences shared between sorted populations at a frequency ratio of 2:1 or less, and the remaining shared sequences were assigned to the higher population. Sequences were defined as donor-reactive when expanded at least 5-fold in CFSE-low cells versus unstimulated cells and present at a frequency of at least 0.01% in CFSE-low cells. Repertoire divergence was quantified by Jensen-Shannon divergence using the top 100 TCRbeta sequences ranked by frequency. When a sample had multiple sequencing runs, each run was corrected for sorting error separately and the runs were then pooled. TCRdb limited this immuneACCESS table to in-frame rearrangements with V and J called. A share of clones is missing; checked studies link under half to unresolved V genes, and the rest is unexplained. D and trimming come from the DNA, and the V and J calls and clone size come from that table. For this sample the table gives 98,000 or so clones, of which around 89% were detected only once. Together, the top ten hold roughly 0.31% of the sample.

Relative to germline, V is 3 bases shorter and J is 3 bases shorter, with 7 bases between their ends. The germline V gene (reference sequence) specifies MNHEY as CDR1 and SMNVEV as CDR2. Inclusive of the bounding cysteine and phenylalanine, the CDR3 is 13 residues long. The CDR3 DNA has 39 bases and is translated from base 1. This clonotype was obtained from a human donor who received a combined kidney and bone marrow transplant. Recombination connected TRBV27 to TRBJ2-3; a confident D gene designation cannot be given. The specimen comprised CD4+ T cells from blood, sampled before the transplant. The DNA is as follows: TGTGCCAGCAGTTTCCACGGGACAGATACGCAGTATTTT. The encoded protein is CASSFHGTDTQYF.